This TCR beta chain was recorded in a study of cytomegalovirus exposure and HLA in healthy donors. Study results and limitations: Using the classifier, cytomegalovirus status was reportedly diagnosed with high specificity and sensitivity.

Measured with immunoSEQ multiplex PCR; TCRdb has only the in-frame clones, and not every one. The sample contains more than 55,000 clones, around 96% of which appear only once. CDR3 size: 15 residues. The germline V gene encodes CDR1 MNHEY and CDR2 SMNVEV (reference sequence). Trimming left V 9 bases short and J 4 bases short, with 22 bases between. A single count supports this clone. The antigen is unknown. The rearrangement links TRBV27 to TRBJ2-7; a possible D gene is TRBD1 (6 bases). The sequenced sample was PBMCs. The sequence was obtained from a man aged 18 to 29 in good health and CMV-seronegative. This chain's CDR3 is CASRPGTGSGYEQYF. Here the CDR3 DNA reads TGTGCCAGTAGACCGGGAACAGGGTCTGGTTACGAGCAGTACTTC.